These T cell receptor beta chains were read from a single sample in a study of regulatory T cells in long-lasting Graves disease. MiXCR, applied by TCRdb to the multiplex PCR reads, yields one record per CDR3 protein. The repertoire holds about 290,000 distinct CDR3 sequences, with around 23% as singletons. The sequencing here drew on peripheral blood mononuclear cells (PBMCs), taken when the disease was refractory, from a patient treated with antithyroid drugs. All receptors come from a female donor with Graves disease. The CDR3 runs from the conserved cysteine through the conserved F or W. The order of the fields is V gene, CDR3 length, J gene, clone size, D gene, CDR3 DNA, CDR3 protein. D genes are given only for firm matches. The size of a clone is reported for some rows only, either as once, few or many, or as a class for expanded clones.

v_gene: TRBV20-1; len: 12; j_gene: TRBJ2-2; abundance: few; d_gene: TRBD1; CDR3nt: TGCAGTGCTAAAGAGGGGGCCGGGGAGCTGCTTTTT; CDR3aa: CSAKEGAGELLF
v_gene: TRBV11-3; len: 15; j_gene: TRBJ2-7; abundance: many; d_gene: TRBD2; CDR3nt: TGTGCCAGCCGCCCAGAGGAAGCGGGGGTATACGAGCAGTACTTC; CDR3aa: CASRPEEAGVYEQYF
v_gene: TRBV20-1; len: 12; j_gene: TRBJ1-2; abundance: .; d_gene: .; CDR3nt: TGCAGTGCTAGAGAGCCGAAGTCTGGCTACACCTTC; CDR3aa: CSAREPKSGYTF
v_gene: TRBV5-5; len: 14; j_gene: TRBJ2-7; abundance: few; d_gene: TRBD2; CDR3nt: TGTGCCAGCAGCTGGACGGGACTAGTGCGGGAGCAGTACTTC; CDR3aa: CASSWTGLVREQYF
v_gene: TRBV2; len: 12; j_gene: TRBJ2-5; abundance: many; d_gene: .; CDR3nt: TGTGCCAGCAATTTAGGGGGAGAGACCCAGTACTTC; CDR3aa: CASNLGGETQYF
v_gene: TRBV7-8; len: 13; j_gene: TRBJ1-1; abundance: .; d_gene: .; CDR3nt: TGTGCCAGCAGCCTGGGGGCCGCGGCTGAAGCTTTCTTT; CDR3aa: CASSLGAAAEAFF
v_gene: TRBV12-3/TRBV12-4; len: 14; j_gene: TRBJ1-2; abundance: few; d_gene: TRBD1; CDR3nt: TGTGCCAGCAGTTCAGGGACAGGGACGCGCGGCTACACCTTC; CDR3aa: CASSSGTGTRGYTF
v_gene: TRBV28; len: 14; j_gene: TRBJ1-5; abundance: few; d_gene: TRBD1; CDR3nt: TGTGCCAGCAGTTTTGGGGGACAGAATCAGCCCCAGCATTTT; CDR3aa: CASSFGGQNQPQHF
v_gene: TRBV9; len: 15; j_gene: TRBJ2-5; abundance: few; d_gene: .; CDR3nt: TGTGCCAGCAGCGTAGGCGGCAGGGAAGGTGAGACCCAGTACTTC; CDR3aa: CASSVGGREGETQYF
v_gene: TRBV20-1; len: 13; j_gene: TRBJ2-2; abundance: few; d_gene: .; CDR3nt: TGCAGTATCCAAAGAGCGAACACCGGGGAGCTGTTTTTT; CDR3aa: CSIQRANTGELFF